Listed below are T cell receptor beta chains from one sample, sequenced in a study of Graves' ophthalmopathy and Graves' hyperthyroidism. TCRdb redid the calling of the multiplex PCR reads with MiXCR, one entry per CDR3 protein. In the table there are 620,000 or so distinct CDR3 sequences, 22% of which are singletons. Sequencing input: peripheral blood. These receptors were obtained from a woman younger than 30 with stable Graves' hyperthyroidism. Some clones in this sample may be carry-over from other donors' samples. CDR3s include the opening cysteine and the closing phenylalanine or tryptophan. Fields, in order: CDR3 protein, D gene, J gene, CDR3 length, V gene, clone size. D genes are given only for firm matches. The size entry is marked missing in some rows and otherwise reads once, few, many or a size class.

CATRAPNYGYTF,-,TRBJ1-2,12,TRBV6-1,-
CASNQRNSGELFF,-,TRBJ2-2,13,TRBV11-2,many
CASRGDRVAAFF,TRBD1,TRBJ1-1,12,TRBV12-3/TRBV12-4,-
CASSVASRQGYEQYF,TRBD1,TRBJ2-7,15,TRBV2,many
CASSRGAGVLEQYF,TRBD2,TRBJ2-7,14,TRBV14,many
CASSSSGRSQYF,TRBD2,TRBJ2-7,12,TRBV6-5,many
CASSSTLGQARGALHF,TRBD1,TRBJ1-6,16,TRBV7-9,-
CASSAQRGGYTGELFF,TRBD2,TRBJ2-2,16,TRBV2,few
CASSLLGAATNQPQHF,-,TRBJ1-5,16,TRBV7-8,-
CSVLSTGILETQYF,TRBD1,TRBJ2-5,14,TRBV29-1,many
CASKGAADTQYF,-,TRBJ2-3,12,TRBV12-3/TRBV12-4,few
CASSKTVNTEAFF,-,TRBJ1-1,13,TRBV7-3,many
CASNLSEGSMNTEAFF,-,TRBJ1-1,16,TRBV28,few
CASSFVAGKGTGELFF,-,TRBJ2-2,16,TRBV12-3/TRBV12-4,-
CASSFRQGHTEAFF,TRBD1,TRBJ1-1,14,TRBV7-8,many
CASSGVGAEEETQYF,-,TRBJ2-5,15,TRBV12-3/TRBV12-4,-
CASSPPDRAGWTEAFF,TRBD1,TRBJ1-1,16,TRBV6-2/TRBV6-3,-
CASSFQGYGGYTF,-,TRBJ1-2,13,TRBV12-3/TRBV12-4,-
CATSDLKDEETQYF,-,TRBJ2-5,14,TRBV24-1,many
CATQYQETQYF,-,TRBJ2-5,11,TRBV2,-
CASSESFGTDTQYF,-,TRBJ2-3,14,TRBV25-1,few
CASSRDGIQETQYF,-,TRBJ2-5,14,TRBV4-1,-
CASALAGGRTGELFF,TRBD2,TRBJ2-2,15,TRBV2,few
CASSREIRGSYEQYF,-,TRBJ2-7,15,TRBV19,-
CASTLNRAEAFF,-,TRBJ1-1,12,TRBV5-1,many
CASSPGQGSGSPLHF,-,TRBJ1-6,15,TRBV18,-
CASSPAETPRETQYF,-,TRBJ2-5,15,TRBV7-9,many
CASSQVPLRGSTEAFF,-,TRBJ1-1,16,TRBV4-1,few
CASSPTVTLNTEAFF,-,TRBJ1-1,15,TRBV11-2,many
CATSYPNQPQHF,-,TRBJ1-5,12,TRBV15,many
CAWRTGQGKNIQYF,TRBD1,TRBJ2-4,14,TRBV30,-
CASSPTGRDSPLHF,-,TRBJ1-6,14,TRBV27,many
CASRSRGGTEAFF,-,TRBJ1-1,13,TRBV12-3/TRBV12-4,many
CASSISGSGYEQYF,-,TRBJ2-7,14,TRBV6-1,many
CASSYTRDPSGAFF,-,TRBJ1-1,14,TRBV7-2,-
CATSRGRLVAGYYEQYF,TRBD2,TRBJ2-7,17,TRBV15,many
CASSSNRGGHEQYF,-,TRBJ2-7,14,TRBV6-5,many
CASSNTGDTEAFF,TRBD1,TRBJ1-1,13,TRBV19,few
CASSYSRRLVYEQYF,-,TRBJ2-7,15,TRBV6-5,many
CASSYRSVNTEAFF,-,TRBJ1-1,14,TRBV6-5,-